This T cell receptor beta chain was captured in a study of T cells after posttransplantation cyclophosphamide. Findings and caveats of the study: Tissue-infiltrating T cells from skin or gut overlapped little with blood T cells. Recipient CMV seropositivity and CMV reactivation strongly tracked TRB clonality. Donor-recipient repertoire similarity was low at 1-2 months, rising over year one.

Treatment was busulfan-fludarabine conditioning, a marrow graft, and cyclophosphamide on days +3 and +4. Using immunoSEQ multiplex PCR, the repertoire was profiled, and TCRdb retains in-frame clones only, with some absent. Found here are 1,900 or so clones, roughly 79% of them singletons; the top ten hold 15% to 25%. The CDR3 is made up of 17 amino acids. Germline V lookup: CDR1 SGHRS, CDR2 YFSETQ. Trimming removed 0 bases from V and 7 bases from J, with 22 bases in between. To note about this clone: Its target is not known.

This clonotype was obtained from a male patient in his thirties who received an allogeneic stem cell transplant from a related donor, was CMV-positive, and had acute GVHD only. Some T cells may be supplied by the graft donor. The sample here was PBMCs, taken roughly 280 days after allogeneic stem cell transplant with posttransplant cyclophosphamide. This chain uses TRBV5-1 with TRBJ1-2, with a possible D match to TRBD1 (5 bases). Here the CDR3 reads CASSLAYPRPPTAGYTF. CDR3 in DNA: TGCGCCAGCAGCTTGGCCTATCCCCGTCCCCCGACAGCTGGCTACACCTTC. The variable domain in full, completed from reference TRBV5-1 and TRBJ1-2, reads KAGVTQTPRYLIKTRGQQVTLSCSPISGHRSVSWYQQTPGQGLQFLFEYFSETQRNKGNFPGRFSGRQFSNSRSEMNVSTLELGDSALYLCASSLAYPRPPTAGYTFGSGTRLTVV.